A selection of T cell receptor beta chains follows, all from one sample in a study of blood T cell repertoires in COVID-19. Clones were sequenced by immunoSEQ multiplex PCR, and TCRdb holds only the in-frame ones, with some missing. In the table there are roughly 150,000 clones, 70% to 85% of which are singletons. The sample taken for sequencing was peripheral blood. Every receptor here comes from a woman in her 50s in a cohort sampled during active or convalescent COVID-19. CDR3s include the opening cysteine and the closing phenylalanine or tryptophan. D genes are given only for firm matches. Size is omitted from some rows. Given values are once, few, many or a class for expanded clones.

size,J,V,D,CDR3,DNA
.,TRBJ1-6,TRBV9,TRBD1,CASSVGDSPIPALHF,TGTGCCAGCAGCGTAGGGGACAGCCCCATACCGGCCCTCCACTTT
.,TRBJ2-5,TRBV12-3/TRBV12-4,.,CASSHGTKETQYF,TGTGCCAGCAGTCACGGGACAAAAGAGACCCAGTACTTC
once,TRBJ1-1,TRBV6-2/TRBV6-3,TRBD1,CASSYALRTGVEEVNTEAFF,TGTGCCAGCAGTTACGCATTGAGGACAGGAGTAGAAGAGGTGAACACTGAAGCTTTCTTT
.,TRBJ2-5,TRBV7-3,.,CASSSGLQETQYF,TGTGCCAGCAGCTCGGGACTGCAAGAGACCCAGTACTTC
.,TRBJ1-2,TRBV6-5,.,CASSYSMGGGGYTF,TGTGCCAGCAGTTACTCGATGGGAGGCGGTGGCTACACCTTC
.,TRBJ2-5,TRBV7-3,.,CASSLTGTLLETQYF,TGTGCCAGCAGCTTAACCGGGACACTTTTAGAGACCCAGTACTTC
.,TRBJ1-4,TRBV2,.,CASSEPQGRNEKLFF,TGTGCCAGCAGTGAACCCCAGGGTCGGAATGAAAAACTGTTTTTT
.,TRBJ1-1,TRBV10-3,TRBD1,CAIRGQGGSTEAFF,TGTGCCATCAGGGGACAGGGAGGGAGCACTGAAGCTTTCTTT
.,TRBJ1-3,TRBV5-4,TRBD1,CASSPTGGVDQRNTIYF,TGTGCCAGCAGCCCGACAGGGGGCGTAGATCAGCGGAACACCATATATTTT
.,TRBJ2-3,TRBV11-2,.,CASSLGSDTQYF,TGTGCCAGCAGCTTAGGTAGTGATACGCAGTATTTT
once,TRBJ2-7,TRBV4-1,TRBD1,CASSQVAGQGAYEQYF,TGCGCCAGCAGCCAAGTTGCGGGACAGGGAGCCTACGAGCAGTACTTC
.,TRBJ2-6,TRBV13,.,CASSTVAGKLSGANVLTF,TGTGCCAGCAGCACCGTTGCGGGTAAATTGTCTGGGGCCAACGTCCTGACTTTC
once,TRBJ2-3,TRBV19,TRBD2,CASSILGAAGGPDTQYF,TGTGCCAGTAGTATCCTCGGCGCGGCGGGGGGGCCGGATACGCAGTATTTT
.,TRBJ1-4,TRBV7-8,.,CASSYAPSGGNEKLFF,TGTGCCAGCAGCTACGCCCCCAGCGGGGGGAATGAAAAACTGTTTTTT
.,TRBJ1-5,TRBV30,TRBD1,CAWSPGQGARSQPQHF,TGTGCCTGGAGTCCGGGACAGGGGGCGCGGAGTCAGCCCCAGCATTTT
.,TRBJ2-5,TRBV3-1/TRBV3-2,.,CASSQSGTQYF,TGTGCCAGCAGCCAATCCGGGACCCAGTACTTC
once,TRBJ1-1,TRBV18,.,CASSPQGSNTEAFF,TGTGCCAGCTCCCCTCAGGGGTCGAACACTGAAGCTTTCTTT
few,TRBJ1-5,TRBV7-2,TRBD1,CASSLVGTGGHSNQPQHF,TGTGCCAGCAGCTTAGTTGGGACAGGGGGCCATAGCAATCAGCCCCAGCATTTT
.,TRBJ1-1,TRBV19,.,CASSIVRAEEAFF,TGTGCCAGTAGTATAGTGAGGGCGGAAGAAGCTTTCTTT
once,TRBJ1-6,TRBV15,.,CATSRTPGNSPLHF,TGTGCCACCAGCAGAACCCCAGGGAATTCACCCCTCCACTTT
.,TRBJ1-2,TRBV7-3,TRBD1,CASSQDRGGGGYTF,TGTGCCAGCAGCCAAGACAGGGGAGGTGGCGGCTACACCTTC
.,TRBJ1-1,TRBV19,TRBD1,CASSKTGGGTEAFF,TGTGCCAGTAGTAAGACAGGGGGGGGCACTGAAGCTTTCTTT
few,TRBJ1-1,TRBV5-1,.,CASSSRSRSTEAFF,TGCGCCAGCAGCTCCCGAAGTAGGAGCACTGAAGCTTTCTTT
.,TRBJ2-2,TRBV9,TRBD2,CASSVGLAGGLNTGELFF,TGTGCCAGCAGCGTAGGTCTAGCGGGGGGCCTAAACACCGGGGAGCTGTTTTTT
once,TRBJ1-1,TRBV6-6,TRBD1,CASRWDSTNTEAFF,TGTGCCAGCAGGTGGGACAGCACCAACACTGAAGCTTTCTTT
.,TRBJ2-2,TRBV7-3,.,CASSLNPLGAGELFF,TGTGCCAGCAGCTTAAACCCCTTGGGAGCCGGGGAGCTGTTTTTT
few,TRBJ2-1,TRBV2,TRBD2,CASSPLMAGGLFNEQFF,TGTGCCAGCAGTCCCCTAATGGCGGGGGGGTTATTCAATGAGCAGTTCTTC
.,TRBJ2-7,TRBV7-7,.,CASSSTVRDFEPYEQYF,TGTGCCAGCAGCTCAACCGTAAGGGACTTCGAACCCTACGAGCAGTACTTC
.,TRBJ2-7,TRBV11-2,.,CASSKNRDNSYEQYF,TGTGCCAGCAGTAAGAACCGGGACAACTCCTACGAGCAGTACTTC
.,TRBJ1-1,TRBV6-1,.,CASSEPFSGNTEAFF,TGTGCCAGCAGTGAACCTTTCTCAGGGAACACTGAAGCTTTCTTT
many,TRBJ1-6,TRBV6-5,.,CASTRDRSNSPLHF,TGTGCCAGCACCAGAGACAGGAGCAATTCACCCCTCCACTTT
.,TRBJ2-5,TRBV6-6,TRBD1,CASSYRDSQETQYF,TGTGCCAGCAGTTACCGGGACAGTCAAGAGACCCAGTACTTC
once,TRBJ2-5,TRBV3-1/TRBV3-2,.,CASSPNPYRTAGETQYF,TGTGCCAGCAGCCCGAACCCCTATCGGACGGCGGGGGAGACCCAGTACTTC
.,TRBJ1-2,TRBV5-5,.,CASSFSYSYGYTF,TGTGCCAGCAGCTTCTCCTACAGTTATGGCTACACCTTC
.,TRBJ1-3,TRBV24-1,.,CATSDLGTSLNTIYF,TGTGCCACCAGTGATTTGGGCACCTCTTTAAACACCATATATTTT
.,TRBJ1-5,TRBV2,.,CASGGRGNQPQHF,TGTGCCAGCGGCGGACGGGGGAATCAGCCCCAGCATTTT
few,TRBJ1-2,TRBV28,TRBD1,CASNPGGGSLWGYTF,TGTGCCAGCAACCCAGGGGGAGGTTCCTTATGGGGCTACACCTTC
.,TRBJ2-5,TRBV7-2,TRBD2,CASSLTGLGIQETQYF,TGTGCCAGCAGCTTAACGGGACTAGGGATTCAAGAGACCCAGTACTTC
.,TRBJ2-5,TRBV11-3,TRBD2,CASSPGTTRWETQYF,TGTGCCAGCAGCCCCGGGACTACCCGATGGGAGACCCAGTACTTC
.,TRBJ1-1,TRBV11-2,.,CASSLDINTEAFF,TGTGCCAGCAGCTTAGATATTAACACTGAAGCTTTCTTT
once,TRBJ1-6,TRBV7-7,TRBD1,CASSLGDRPNSPLHF,TGTGCTAGCAGCTTGGGGGACAGGCCCAATTCACCCCTCCACTTT
.,TRBJ2-3,TRBV11-1,.,CASSLDGGSTDTQYF,TGTGCCAGCAGCTTGGACGGGGGTAGCACAGATACGCAGTATTTT